The next 4 T cell receptor beta chains were all read from a single sample in a study of blood T cell repertoires in COVID-19 (dated by TCRdb to 2018 to 2021). The method behind the library was the immunoSEQ multiplex PCR assay. Here the immuneACCESS table is served through TCRdb, limited to in-frame sequences with V and J called. Missing clones are a known gap in these copies; in checked studies unresolved V genes cover under half, and the rest lacks a known reason. Within this sample are more than 90,000 clones, with less than 85% of them counted one time only. Around 2% of the sample rests with the top ten. Sequencing used peripheral blood. Receptor source: a woman in her seventies with active or convalescent COVID-19.

J is TRBJ1-2 and V is TRBV10-3, with D possibly TRBD1 on 6 matching bases. CDR1 ENHRY and CDR2 SYGVKD come from the germline V gene. The CDR3 sequence is 12 residues long. V lost 1 base and J lost 8, with 8 bases in between. This CDR3 is CAISEWGQGYTF. DNA for the CDR3: TGTGCCATCAGTGAGTGGGGGCAGGGCTACACCTTC.

A word on this clone: Different DNA sequences within this sample yield the same CDR3. The chain recombines TRBV5-1 with TRBJ1-2; D gene uncertain. Germline V CDR1 and CDR2: SGHRS, YFSETQ. V lost 0 bases, J lost 2 bases, and 5 bases lay in between. The CDR3 has 13 residues. The CDR3 nucleotides read TGCGCCAGCAGCTTGGACAGCAACTATGGCTACACCTTC. The encoded protein is CASSLDSNYGYTF.

The chain carries TRBV4-1 and TRBJ2-5; no reliable D call. This CDR3 is built from 14 residues. V was pared by 4 bases and J by 2 bases, with 11 bases between. Germline values: CDR1 MGHRA, CDR2 YSYEKL. CDR3 in DNA: TGCGCCAGCAGCCGCTACGGCGGACAAGAGACCCAGTACTTC. This gives the protein CASSRYGGQETQYF.

The gene calls are TRBV7-2 and TRBJ1-5; no reliable D call. This CDR3 has 15 amino acids. From germline, CDR1 is SGHTA and CDR2 FQGNSA. V lost 3 bases to trimming and J lost 1 base, with 10 bases between them. The CDR3 here is CASSFAGRSNQPQHF. The CDR3 DNA follows: TGTGCCAGCAGCTTTGCGGGAAGAAGCAATCAGCCCCAGCATTTT.